The subject of this entry is one T cell receptor beta chain. The data were taken from a study of cytomegalovirus exposure and HLA in healthy donors. The CDR3 sequence is 18 residues long. Per germline, CDR1 SGDLS and CDR2 YYNGEE. The trim removed 2 bases at V and 2 bases at J, leaving 10 bases unmatched. Primers: 60 Vbeta forward and 13 Jbeta reverse. Some clones are missing from TCRdb's copy, which holds only in-frame ones; the method was immunoSEQ multiplex PCR. The sample holds around 140,000 clones; more than 8% are singletons and the top ten take 1.5% to 2%. This chain joins TRBV9 and TRBJ2-1; the match to TRBD2 covers 10 bases. This clonotype originated in a man aged 50 to 59 in good health and CMV-seronegative. Material: PBMCs. CDR3: CASSVRAAGGPTYNEQFF. In DNA form, the CDR3 reads TGTGCCAGCAGCGTTAGAGCAGCGGGGGGGCCTACCTACAATGAGCAGTTCTTC.